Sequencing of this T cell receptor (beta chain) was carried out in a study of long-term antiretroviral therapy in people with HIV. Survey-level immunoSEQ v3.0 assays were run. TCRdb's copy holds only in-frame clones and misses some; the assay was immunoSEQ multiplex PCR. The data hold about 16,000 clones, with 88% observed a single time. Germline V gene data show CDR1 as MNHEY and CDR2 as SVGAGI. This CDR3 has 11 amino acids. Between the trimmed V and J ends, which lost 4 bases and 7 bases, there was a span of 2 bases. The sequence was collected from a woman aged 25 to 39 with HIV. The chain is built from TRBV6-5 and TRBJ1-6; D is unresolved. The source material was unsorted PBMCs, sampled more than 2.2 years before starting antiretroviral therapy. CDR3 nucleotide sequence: TGTGCCAGCAGTTCGAATTCACCCCTCCACTTT. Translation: CASSSNSPLHF.